The 5 T cell receptor beta chains below come from one sample, sequenced in a study of CD8+ T cells in alopecia areata. Scientists pooled cutaneous lymph node cells and sorted them on CD4, CD8alpha, NKG2D, NKG2ACE and other markers. The sequencing template was cDNA reverse transcribed from extracted RNA. Some clones are missing from TCRdb's copy, which holds only in-frame ones; the method was immunoSEQ multiplex PCR. This sample includes 290,000 or so clones with no singletons; its ten biggest clones take up about 1.2%. Specimen: CD4+ T cells sorted from a lymph node. These receptors were taken from a C3H/HeJ mouse with alopecia areata. Mice of this strain are of MHC haplotype H2-k.

Concerning this clone: Gene names refer to mouse genes. The missing CDR3 end, 4 residues past where the read stops, is filled in from the germline J gene. This chain joins TRBV5 and TRBJ2-7, with 11 bases that match TRBD2. V gave up 2 bases and J gave up 0 bases; unmatched junction bases: 6. Germline CDR1 and CDR2: LGHNA and YNLKQL (reference sequence). The CDR3 spans 17 residues. CDR3 region: CASSQTPGLGDSYEQYF. The sequenced part of the CDR3 DNA is TGTGCCAGCAGCCAAACCCCGGGACTGGGGGACTCCTAT.

To note about this clone: Mouse germline and gene names are used. The read halts 4 residues ahead of the CDR3 end, with the missing end drawn from the germline J gene. The sample carries other DNA sequences with the same CDR3. This sequence joins TRBV19 and TRBJ2-7, with a tentative D call TRBD1 (6 bases). Germline V gene data show CDR1 as FNHDT and CDR2 as SITEND (reference sequence). Deletions cut 2 bases from V and 1 base from J, with 7 bases between. This CDR3 region has 13 residues. This CDR3 reads CASSIRGSYEQYF. The CDR3 bases that were read are TGTGCCAGCAGTATCAGGGGATCCTAT.

On this clone itself: Gene names follow the mouse nomenclature. Read sequence stops 4 residues before the CDR3 end, and the germline J gene provides the missing end. The sample has other DNA sequences that encode this CDR3 too. This chain connects TRBV31 to TRBJ1-2; 7 nucleotides align to TRBD1. Germline loops: CDR1 GKSSPN, CDR2 SITVG. V gave up 0 bases and J gave up 0 bases; unmatched junction bases: 4. CDR3 size: 15 residues. CDR3 residues: CAWSLRGQANSDYTF. The DNA read from the CDR3 is TGTGCCTGGAGTCTTAGAGGACAGGCAAACTCC.

This clone has just a few counts. The gene names given are mouse names. The CDR3 extends 4 residues past the end of the read, so its final part is completed from the germline J gene. The chain joins TRBV5 to TRBJ2-5, with TRBD2 identical over 9 bases. Germline CDR1 is LGHNA and CDR2 is YNLKQL (reference sequence). This CDR3 contains 15 residues. Incomplete CDR3 DNA: TGTGCCAGCAGCCCCCCTGGGGGGGATCAGGAC. This translates into CASSPPGGDQD. The entire CDR3 protein is CASSPPGGDQDTQYF.

This clone was recorded a few times. Here the gene names and germline are mouse. The read is 4 residues too short to cover the CDR3 end, so that end is filled in from the germline J gene. Other DNA sequences in the same sample also yield this CDR3. The V call is TRBV13-1, the J call TRBJ2-1, with 10 bases identical to TRBD1. The length of the CDR3 is 15 residues. V lost 1 base to trimming and J lost 3 bases; unmatched junction nucleotides: 1. The germline CDR1 and CDR2 sequences are NSHNY and SYGAGN. This CDR3 is CASSDRDRGYAEQFF. CDR3 DNA (partial): TGTGCCAGCAGTGATCGGGACAGGGGCTATGCT.